Below are 4 T cell receptor beta chains sequenced from a single sample in a study of CXCR3-negative and CXCR3-positive naive CD8 T cells (dated by TCRdb to the late 2010s). Results the study describes overall, beyond this receptor: Compared with CXCR3-negative naive cells, CXCR3-positive naive cells had TRB CDR3s with higher hydrophobicity (lower Kidera factor 4), lower energy, and higher strength and volume indices.

These receptors lack a known antigen. The sequencer listed for this sample is NextSeq 550. The Human TCR Profiling Kit (MiLaboratory) was used to prepare UMI-labeled 5' RACE TRB cDNA libraries. Following reprocessing of the reads by TCRdb, the data hold one row per CDR3 protein sequence and no DNA is available. The sample table includes approximately 65,000 distinct CDR3 sequences. The ten largest clones add up to about 0.71% of the sample. Sequencing was carried out using naive CXCR3+ CD8+ T cells from blood. The cell subset or site label on this specimen signifies: CD45RO-CCR7+CD27+CD95- naive CD8+ T cells expressing CXCR3 (TNR3+). The receptor source for this set is a human donor in good health. Some clones in this sample may be carry-over from other donors' samples.

The rearrangement links TRBV7-2 to TRBJ2-7; without DNA, the TCRdb call of TRBD1 cannot be checked. CDR1 is SGHTA and CDR2 is FQGNSA in the germline V gene. This CDR3 has 16 amino acids. The CDR3 protein is CASSLVMGGASYEQYF.

The chain links TRBV27 to TRBJ2-7; TCRdb reports TRBD1, a call that lacks DNA to check it against. The CDR3 loop spans 14 amino acids. In germline, CDR1 is MNHEY, CDR2 SMNVEV (reference sequence). The CDR3 is CASSLRGHHYEQYF.

The chain employs TRBV5-5 and TRBJ2-3; TCRdb reports TRBD1, a call that lacks DNA to check it against. The CDR3 is made up of 16 amino acids. Germline V gene lookup returns CDR1 SGHKS and CDR2 YYEKEE (reference sequence). The CDR3 is CASSWEPGQELNTQYF.

This sequence joins TRBV28 and TRBJ2-1. The CDR3 totals 15 residues. Germline V gives CDR1 MDHEN, CDR2 SYDVKM. The CDR3 here is CASSFYRTLGNEQFF. The complete variable domain, with remaining parts taken from reference TRBV28 and TRBJ2-1, reads DVKVTQSSRYLVKRTGEKVFLECVQDMDHENMFWYRQDPGLGLRLIYFSYDVKMKEKGDIPEGYSVSREKKERFSLILESASTNQTSMYLCASSFYRTLGNEQFFGPGTRLTVL.